The rows below give T cell receptor beta chains drawn from one sample of a study of blood T cell repertoires in COVID-19. The data were produced by immunoSEQ multiplex PCR, yet TCRdb's version contains in-frame clones alone and is incomplete. The sample has over 120,000 clones; 80% to 90% are singletons. The sequenced material came from PBMCs or T cells enriched from blood (not recorded which). Receptors originate from a man between 60 and 75 years old who had recovered from COVID-19. Both conserved end residues are part of each CDR3. D genes are given only for firm matches.

j_call: TRBJ2-2; d_call: TRBD1; v_call: TRBV10-1; cdr3_nt: TGCGCCAGCAGTGAGTCGAGGGGGCGCAACACCGGGGAGCTGTTTTTT; cdr3_aa: CASSESRGRNTGELFF
j_call: TRBJ2-7; d_call: .; v_call: TRBV30; cdr3_nt: TGTGCCTGGAGTTTGGTGAAACAGGGACCATACGAGCAGTACTTC; cdr3_aa: CAWSLVKQGPYEQYF
j_call: TRBJ2-7; d_call: TRBD1; v_call: TRBV30; cdr3_nt: TGTGCCTGGAGTGGGAGGACAGGGGGCTACGAGCAGTACTTC; cdr3_aa: CAWSGRTGGYEQYF
j_call: TRBJ1-5; d_call: TRBD1; v_call: TRBV30; cdr3_nt: TGTGCCTGGAGGACAGGGTTCGGCCAGCCCCAGCATTTT; cdr3_aa: CAWRTGFGQPQHF
j_call: TRBJ2-7; d_call: .; v_call: TRBV30; cdr3_nt: TGTGCCTGGAGTAAAGGGGATATGTCCTACGAGCAGTACTTC; cdr3_aa: CAWSKGDMSYEQYF
j_call: TRBJ2-2; d_call: TRBD1; v_call: TRBV19; cdr3_nt: TGTGCCACCAAAAGGGGGGGACAGGGGCGATCAGGGGAGCTGTTTTTT; cdr3_aa: CATKRGGQGRSGELFF
j_call: TRBJ1-6; d_call: TRBD1; v_call: TRBV3-1/TRBV3-2; cdr3_nt: TGTGCCAGCAGCCGCAGCCGCATACAGGGGGCGAAATCACCCCTCCACTTT; cdr3_aa: CASSRSRIQGAKSPLHF
j_call: TRBJ1-6; d_call: TRBD1; v_call: TRBV6-5; cdr3_nt: TGTGCCAGCTCCCAGGGGGGAGGAGGTTGGTCACCCCTCCACTTT; cdr3_aa: CASSQGGGGWSPLHF
j_call: TRBJ2-1; d_call: TRBD2; v_call: TRBV16; cdr3_nt: TGTGCCAGCAGCCAATCACAGTCCGGGGGGGCCGGTGAGCAGTTCTTC; cdr3_aa: CASSQSQSGGAGEQFF
j_call: TRBJ2-1; d_call: TRBD2; v_call: TRBV29-1; cdr3_nt: TGCAGCGTTGTGGGACTAGCGGGTAGCTCCTACAATGAGCAGTTCTTC; cdr3_aa: CSVVGLAGSSYNEQFF